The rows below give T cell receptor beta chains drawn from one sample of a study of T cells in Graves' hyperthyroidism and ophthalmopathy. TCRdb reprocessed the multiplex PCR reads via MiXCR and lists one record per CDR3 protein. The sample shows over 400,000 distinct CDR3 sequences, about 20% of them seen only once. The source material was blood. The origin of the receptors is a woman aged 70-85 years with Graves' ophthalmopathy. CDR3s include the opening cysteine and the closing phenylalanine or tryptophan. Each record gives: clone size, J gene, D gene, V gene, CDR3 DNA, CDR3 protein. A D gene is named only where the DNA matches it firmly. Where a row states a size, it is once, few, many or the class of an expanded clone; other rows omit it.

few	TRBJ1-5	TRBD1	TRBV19	TGTGCCAGTAGTCGGGGACAGGCCAATCAGCCCCAGCATTTT	CASSRGQANQPQHF
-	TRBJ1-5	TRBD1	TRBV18	TGTGCCAGCTCGACCGGGACAGGGTCGTATCAGCCCCAGCATTTT	CASSTGTGSYQPQHF
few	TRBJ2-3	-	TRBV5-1	TGCGCCAGCAGCAGGGAGGGGACACCGAGGGCAGATACGCAGTATTTT	CASSREGTPRADTQYF
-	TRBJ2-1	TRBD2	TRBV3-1	TGTGCCAGCAGCCAAATGACTAGCGGGCCCCATGAGCAGTTCTTC	CASSQMTSGPHEQFF
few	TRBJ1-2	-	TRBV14	TGTGCCAGCAGCCAAAGCGGCTATGGCTACACCTTC	CASSQSGYGYTF
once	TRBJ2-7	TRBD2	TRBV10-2	TGCGCCAGCGGCGGGAGAATCTCCTACGAGCAGTACTTC	CASGGRISYEQYF
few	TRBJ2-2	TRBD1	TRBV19	TGTGCCAGTACCCTGACAGGGGACACCGGGGAGCTGTTTTTT	CASTLTGDTGELFF
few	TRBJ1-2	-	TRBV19	TGTGCCAGTAGTGCGGGGGGAGTGCGAGGCTACACCTTC	CASSAGGVRGYTF
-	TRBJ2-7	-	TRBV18	TGTGCCAGCTCCTATACCTTTGGTTACGAGCAGTACTTC	CASSYTFGYEQYF
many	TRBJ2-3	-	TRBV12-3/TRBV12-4	TGTGCCAGCAGTTTCTTGCGAAACACAGATACGCAGTATTTT	CASSFLRNTDTQYF
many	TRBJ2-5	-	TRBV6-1	TGTGCCAGCAGTGTGACAGTGCAAGAGACCCAGTACTTC	CASSVTVQETQYF
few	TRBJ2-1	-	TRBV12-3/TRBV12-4	TGTGCCAGCATAAAGGGAACCGGACTTACCAATGAGCAGTTCTTC	CASIKGTGLTNEQFF
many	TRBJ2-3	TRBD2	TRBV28	TGTGCCAGCAGTTTAATTTTGGCGGGAGGGCCCCAAGAAGATACGCAGTATTTT	CASSLILAGGPQEDTQYF
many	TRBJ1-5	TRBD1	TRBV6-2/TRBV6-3	TGTGCCAGCAGTTACTCGGGGACAGGGCATCAGCCCCAGCATTTT	CASSYSGTGHQPQHF
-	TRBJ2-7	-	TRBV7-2	TGTGCCAGCAGCTTCGGGTGGGGGGACAGCCGATACGAGCAGTACTTC	CASSFGWGDSRYEQYF
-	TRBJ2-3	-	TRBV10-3	TGTGCCATCAGTGAGGGGGAGGATACGCAGTATTTT	CAISEGEDTQYF
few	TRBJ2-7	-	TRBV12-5	TGTGCTAGTGGTTTTATTGGCGCTATGGGTGAGCAGTACTTC	CASGFIGAMGEQYF
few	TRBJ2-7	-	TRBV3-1	TGTGCCAGCAGCCAAGCTGCGGGATCCTACACGAGCGAGCAGTACTTC	CASSQAAGSYTSEQYF
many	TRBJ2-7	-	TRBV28	TGTGCCAGCAGCATCGGGACTCCCGCGGCCTACGAGCAGTACTTC	CASSIGTPAAYEQYF
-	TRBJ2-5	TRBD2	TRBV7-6	TGTGCCAGCACCTTGGGAGGGGTAGATCAAGAGACCCAGTACTTC	CASTLGGVDQETQYF
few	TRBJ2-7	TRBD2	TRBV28	TGTGCCACCCAAGCGGGGGAAGCCTACGAGCAGTACTTC	CATQAGEAYEQYF
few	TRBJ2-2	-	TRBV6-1	TGTGCCAGCAGATTGGACCTTTTTAGCACCGGGGAGCTGTTTTTT	CASRLDLFSTGELFF